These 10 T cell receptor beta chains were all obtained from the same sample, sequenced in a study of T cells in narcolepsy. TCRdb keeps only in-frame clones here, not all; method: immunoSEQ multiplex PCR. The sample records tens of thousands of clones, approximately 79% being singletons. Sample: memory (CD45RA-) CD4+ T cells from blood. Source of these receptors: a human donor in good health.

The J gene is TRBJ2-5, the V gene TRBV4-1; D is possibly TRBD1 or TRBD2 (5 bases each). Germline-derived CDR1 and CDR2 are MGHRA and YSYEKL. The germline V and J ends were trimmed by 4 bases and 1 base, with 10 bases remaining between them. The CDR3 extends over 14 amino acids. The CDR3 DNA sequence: TGCGCCAGCAGCCCCGGGACCCTCCAAGAGACCCAGTACTTC. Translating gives CASSPGTLQETQYF.

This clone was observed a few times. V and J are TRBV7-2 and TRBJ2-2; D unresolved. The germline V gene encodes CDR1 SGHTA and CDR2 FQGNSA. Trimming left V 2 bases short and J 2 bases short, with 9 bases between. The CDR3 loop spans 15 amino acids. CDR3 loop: CASSLKQRNTGELFF. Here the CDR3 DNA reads TGTGCCAGCAGCTTAAAACAGAGAAACACCGGGGAGCTGTTTTTT.

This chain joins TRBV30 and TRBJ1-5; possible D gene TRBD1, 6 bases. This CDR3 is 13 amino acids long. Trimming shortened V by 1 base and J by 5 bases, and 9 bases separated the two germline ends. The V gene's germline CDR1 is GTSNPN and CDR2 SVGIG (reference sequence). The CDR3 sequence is CAWSAGVDQPQHF. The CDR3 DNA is TGTGCCTGGAGTGCAGGGGTGGATCAGCCCCAGCATTTT.

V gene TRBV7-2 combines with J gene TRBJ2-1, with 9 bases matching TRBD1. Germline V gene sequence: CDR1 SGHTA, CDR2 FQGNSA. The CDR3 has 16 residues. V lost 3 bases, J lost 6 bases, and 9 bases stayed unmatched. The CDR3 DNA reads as TGTGCCAGCAGCTTGCGGACAGGGGTGAAGGGCAATGAGCAGTTCTTC. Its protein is CASSLRTGVKGNEQFF.

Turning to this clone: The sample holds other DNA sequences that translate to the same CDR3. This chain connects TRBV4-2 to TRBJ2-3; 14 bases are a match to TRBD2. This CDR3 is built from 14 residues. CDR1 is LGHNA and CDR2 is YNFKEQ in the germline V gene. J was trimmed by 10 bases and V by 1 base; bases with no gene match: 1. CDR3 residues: CASSQGLAGGAQYF. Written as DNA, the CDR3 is TGTGCCAGCAGCCAAGGACTAGCGGGAGGGGCGCAGTATTTT.

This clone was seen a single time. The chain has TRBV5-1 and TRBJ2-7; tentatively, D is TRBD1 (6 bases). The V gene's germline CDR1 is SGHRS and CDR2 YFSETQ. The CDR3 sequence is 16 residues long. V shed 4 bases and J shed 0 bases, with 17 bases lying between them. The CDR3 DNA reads TGCGCCAGCAGCCTTGCATCCGGGACATACTCCTACGAGCAGTACTTC. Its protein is CASSLASGTYSYEQYF.

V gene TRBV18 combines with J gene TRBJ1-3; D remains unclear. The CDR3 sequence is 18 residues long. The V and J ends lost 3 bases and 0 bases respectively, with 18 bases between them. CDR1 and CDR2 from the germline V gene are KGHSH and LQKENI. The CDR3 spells CASSPKASYGDSGNTIYF. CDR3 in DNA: TGTGCCAGCTCACCTAAGGCGAGCTATGGCGACTCTGGAAACACCATATATTTT.

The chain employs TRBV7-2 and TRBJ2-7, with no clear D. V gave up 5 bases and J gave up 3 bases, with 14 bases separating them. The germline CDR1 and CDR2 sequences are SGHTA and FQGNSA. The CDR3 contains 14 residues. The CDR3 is CASSPKSSNYEQYF. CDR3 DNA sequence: TGTGCCAGCAGCCCCAAGTCTTCCAACTACGAGCAGTACTTC.

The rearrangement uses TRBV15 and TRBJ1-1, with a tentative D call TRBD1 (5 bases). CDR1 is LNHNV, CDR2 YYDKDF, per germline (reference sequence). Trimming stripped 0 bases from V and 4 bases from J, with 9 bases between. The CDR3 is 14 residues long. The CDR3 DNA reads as TGTGCCACCAGCAGAGATCGGGGGGGCACTGAAGCTTTCTTT. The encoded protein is CATSRDRGGTEAFF.

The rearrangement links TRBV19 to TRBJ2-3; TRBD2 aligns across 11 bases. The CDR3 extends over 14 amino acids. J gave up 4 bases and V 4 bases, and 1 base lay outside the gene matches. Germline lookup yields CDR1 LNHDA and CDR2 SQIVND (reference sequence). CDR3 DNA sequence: TGTGCCAGTAGTAAACTAGCGGGGGCAGATACGCAGTATTTT. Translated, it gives CASSKLAGADTQYF.